Following are 12 T cell receptor beta chains from one sample sequenced in a study of graft-versus-host responses after intestinal transplantation. Assay: immunoSEQ multiplex PCR; the TCRdb copy retains only in-frame clones and omits some. The table shows nearly 100,000 clones, with 90% occurring only once. The specimen comprised PBMCs, sampled 453 days after intestinal transplant. These receptors came from a human patient who received an intestinal transplant, so some T cells may come from the graft donor.

The chain combines TRBV5-1 with TRBJ2-5; 10 bases line up with TRBD2. Trimming at V came to 4 bases and at J to 3 bases, leaving 6 bases not matched to a gene. Germline V gene data show CDR1 as SGHRS and CDR2 as YFSETQ. CDR3 length: 15 amino acids. Here the CDR3 DNA reads TGCGCCAGCAGCCTGCTAGCGGGGGCAAAAGAGACCCAGTACTTC. Translated: CASSLLAGAKETQYF.

The chain joins TRBV7-2 to TRBJ1-2; no reliable D call. The CDR3 length is 17 residues. The V gene's germline CDR1 is SGHTA and CDR2 FQGNSA. The V end was cut by 5 bases, the J end by 4 bases, with 23 bases between. As DNA, the CDR3 is TGTGCCAGCAGCCACGTGTTCGGAGACGGAAAGACCTATGGCTACACCTTC. Translating it yields CASSHVFGDGKTYGYTF.

This chain links TRBV5-4 with TRBJ2-7; a weak D match, TRBD2 (5 bases). Looked up from germline, CDR1 is SGHNT and CDR2 is YYREEE (reference sequence). CDR3 length: 14 residues. Trimming shortened V by 0 bases and J by 4 bases, and 11 bases separated the two germline ends. The CDR3 here is CASSLELSGYEQYF. The CDR3 DNA follows: TGTGCCAGCAGCTTGGAGTTGTCGGGGTACGAGCAGTACTTC.

This chain joins TRBV5-1 and TRBJ1-3; no clear D. V lost 0 bases and J 0 bases, leaving 7 bases between the germline ends. CDR3 length equals 15 residues. Germline values: CDR1 SGHRS, CDR2 YFSETQ. The CDR3 spells CASSLEVGSGNTIYF. The CDR3 DNA follows: TGCGCCAGCAGCTTGGAGGTGGGCTCTGGAAACACCATATATTTT.

The chain carries TRBV25-1 and TRBJ1-2; 9 bases match TRBD1. CDR1 is MGHDK, CDR2 SYGVNS, per germline. V trimming: 4 bases; J trimming: 8 bases; junction bases outside the gene matches: 5. This CDR3 is built from 13 residues. In DNA form, the CDR3 reads TGTGCCAGCAGTGTCGGAGACAGGGGGGGCTACACCTTC. Translating it yields CASSVGDRGGYTF.

The rearrangement uses TRBV16 and TRBJ2-1, with 9 bases matching TRBD1. The V gene's germline CDR1 is KGHSY and CDR2 FQNENV. Unmatched junction bases numbered 18, after V lost 3 bases and J lost 9 bases. The CDR3 has 18 amino acids. The CDR3 DNA reads TGTGCCAGCAGCCATTCCTACCCCACAGGGGGCGGTACTGTTGAGCAGTTCTTC. It translates to CASSHSYPTGGGTVEQFF.

The chain links TRBV7-9 to TRBJ1-2; D not resolved. Germline lookup yields CDR1 SEHNR and CDR2 FQNEAQ (reference sequence). The CDR3 consists of 14 residues. With 4 bases removed from V and 1 base from J, the gap between germline ends came to 10 bases. The CDR3 nucleotides read TGTGCCAGCAGCTACAGATGGGGTAACTATGGCTACACCTTC. It specifies CASSYRWGNYGYTF. Full variable domain (missing parts from reference TRBV7-9 and TRBJ1-2): DTGVSQNPRHKITKRGQNVTFRCDPISEHNRLYWYRQTLGQGPEFLTYFQNEAQLEKSRLLSDRFSAERPKGSFSTLEIQRTEQGDSAMYLCASSYRWGNYGYTFGSGTRLTVV.

The chain is built from TRBV6-4 and TRBJ2-2; D uncertain. V lost 6 bases to trimming and J lost 1 base, with 9 bases between them. CDR1 and CDR2 (germline): MRHNA, SNTAGT. The CDR3 runs to 14 residues. CDR3 coding DNA: TGTGCCAGCAGCCTAAGACAGAACACCGGGGAGCTGTTTTTT. Translating gives CASSLRQNTGELFF.

V usage is TRBV5-1 and J usage is TRBJ1-6; a weak D match, TRBD1 (6 bases). The CDR3 is made up of 13 amino acids. V shed 4 bases and J shed 10 bases, with 12 bases lying between them. The germline V gene has CDR1 SGHRS and CDR2 YFSETQ. DNA for the CDR3: TGCGCCAGCAGCGACTCACAGGGCTCACCCCTCCACTTT. Its protein is CASSDSQGSPLHF.

CDR3 region: CASSRPGQGREQYF. As DNA, the CDR3 is TGTGCCAGCAGCCGACCGGGACAGGGACGGGAGCAGTACTTC. The chain couples TRBV13 to TRBJ2-7, with 9 bases identical to TRBD1. The germline V gene has CDR1 PRHDT and CDR2 FYEKMQ (reference sequence). With 5 bases clipped from V and 7 bases from J, the junction kept 9 bases outside the gene matches. CDR3 length: 14 amino acids.

The CDR3 DNA is TGTGCCAGCAGCTTCGAGGACAGGCCTCTCTATGGCTACACCTTC. Protein product: CASSFEDRPLYGYTF. The rearrangement uses TRBV5-4 and TRBJ1-2; 7 bases agree with TRBD1. The V gene end was trimmed by 2 bases and the J gene end by 4 bases; junction bases not matched to a gene: 8. The CDR3 runs to 15 residues. Germline V lookup: CDR1 SGHNT, CDR2 YYREEE (reference sequence).

V gene TRBV2 combines with J gene TRBJ2-7; D uncertain. The germline gives CDR1 SNHLY, CDR2 FYNNEI. Trimming took 7 bases from V and 4 from J, leaving 20 bases between them. The CDR3 sequence is 15 residues long. The CDR3 loop reads CASTPVESSLYEQYF. The DNA for the CDR3 is TGTGCCAGCACCCCAGTGGAGAGTTCTTTATACGAGCAGTACTTC. Full variable domain (rest looked up from reference TRBV2 and TRBJ2-7): EPEVTQTPSHQVTQMGQEVILRCVPISNHLYFYWYRQILGQKVEFLVSFYNNEISEKSEIFDDQFSVERPDGSNFTLKIRSTKLEDSAMYFCASTPVESSLYEQYFGPGTRLTVT.